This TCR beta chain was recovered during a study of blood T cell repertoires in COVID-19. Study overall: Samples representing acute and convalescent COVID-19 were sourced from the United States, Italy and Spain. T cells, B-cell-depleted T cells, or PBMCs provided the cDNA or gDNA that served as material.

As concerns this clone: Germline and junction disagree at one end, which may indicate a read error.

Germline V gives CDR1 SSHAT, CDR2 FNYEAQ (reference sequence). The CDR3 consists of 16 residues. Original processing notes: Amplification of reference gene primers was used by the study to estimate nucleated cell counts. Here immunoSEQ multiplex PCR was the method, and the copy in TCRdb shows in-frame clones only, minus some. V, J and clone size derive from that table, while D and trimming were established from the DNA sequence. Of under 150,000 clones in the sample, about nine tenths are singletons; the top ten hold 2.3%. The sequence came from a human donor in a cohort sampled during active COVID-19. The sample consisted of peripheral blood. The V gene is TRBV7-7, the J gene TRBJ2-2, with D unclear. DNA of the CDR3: TGTGCTAGCAGCTTAAGTTCAAGCGTAACTGGCGGGGAGCTGTTTTTT. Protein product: CASSLSSSVTGGELFF. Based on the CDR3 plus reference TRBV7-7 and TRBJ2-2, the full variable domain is GAGVSQSPRYKVTKRGQDVTLRCDPISSHATLYWYQQALGQGPEFLTYFNYEAQPDKSGLPSDRFSAERPEGSISTLTIQRTEQRDSAMYRCASSLSSSVTGGELFFGEGSRLTVL.